This is a list of T cell receptor beta chains from one sample in a study of long-term antiretroviral therapy in people with HIV. Assay: immunoSEQ multiplex PCR; the TCRdb copy retains only in-frame clones and omits some. The repertoire holds 30,000 to 40,000 clones, 87% seen once, with under 15% in the top ten. The sequencing here drew on unsorted PBMCs, taken 1.1 years after starting antiretroviral therapy. All receptors come from a man aged 18 to 35 with HIV. Each CDR3 is given with its conserved first and last residue. A D gene is named only where the DNA matches it firmly. Clone size appears in some rows only: once, few, many, or a class for an expanded clone.

D,J,size,V,DNA,CDR3
TRBD1,TRBJ2-7,.,TRBV5-6,TGTGCCAGCAGCTTGATGGACAGGCCCTACGAGCAGTACTTC,CASSLMDRPYEQYF
.,TRBJ2-7,.,TRBV14,TGTGCCAGCAGCCAAGGACTGGAGATCGAGCAGTACTTC,CASSQGLEIEQYF
TRBD2,TRBJ2-5,once,TRBV7-8,TGTGCCAGCAGCTTACTTAGACTAGCAGGAGAGACCCAGTACTTC,CASSLLRLAGETQYF
.,TRBJ1-5,.,TRBV7-9,TGTGCCAGCAGCAATACAGGTCAGCCCCAGCATTTT,CASSNTGQPQHF
.,TRBJ2-2,.,TRBV2,TGTGCCAGCAGTGATTTGCCGGGGACCGCACGATGGGGGGAGCTGTTTTTT,CASSDLPGTARWGELFF
.,TRBJ1-2,once,TRBV9,TGTGCCAGCAGCCCTACCCGATGGAAGGATCCTTACTATGGCTACACCTTC,CASSPTRWKDPYYGYTF
TRBD1,TRBJ2-3,.,TRBV6-4,TGTGCCAGCAGTGACGGACAGGGGGCAGATACGCAGTATTTT,CASSDGQGADTQYF
.,TRBJ1-1,.,TRBV29-1,TGCAGCGTTGATACAGGGCCTCTTGAAGCTTTCTTT,CSVDTGPLEAFF
TRBD1,TRBJ1-6,.,TRBV13,TGTGCCAGCAGCTCCCGGGACAGGGATTCACCCCTCCACTTT,CASSSRDRDSPLHF
.,TRBJ1-5,.,TRBV4-3,TGCGCCAGCAGCCAAAGACTAGGAATTGAGGACAATCAGCCCCAGCATTTT,CASSQRLGIEDNQPQHF
.,TRBJ1-1,.,TRBV5-6,TGTGCCAGCAGCTTGTGGGGAGCCAACACTGAAGCTTTCTTT,CASSLWGANTEAFF
TRBD1,TRBJ1-4,.,TRBV19,TGTGCCAGTACCCAACCCCAACCAGGGGGCAACAATGAAAAACTGTTTTTT,CASTQPQPGGNNEKLFF
.,TRBJ1-2,.,TRBV11-2,TGTGCCAGCAGCCCGGGGAGAATTTATGGCTACACCTTC,CASSPGRIYGYTF
TRBD2,TRBJ2-3,.,TRBV6-5,TGTGCCAGCAGTTACTGGGCGGGAGGAACAGATACGCAGTATTTT,CASSYWAGGTDTQYF
.,TRBJ1-2,.,TRBV27,TGTGCCAGCAGTTTATCGTCACAGGGCGTCCGTGGCTACACCTTC,CASSLSSQGVRGYTF
.,TRBJ1-3,.,TRBV13,TGTGCCAGCAGCTTGGGGAGCGTCGGATCCTCTGGAAACACCATATATTTT,CASSLGSVGSSGNTIYF
.,TRBJ2-6,.,TRBV4-1,TGCGCCAGCAGCAGGGGCGCTGGGGCCAACGTCCTGACTTTC,CASSRGAGANVLTF
.,TRBJ2-2,few,TRBV5-6,TGTGCCAGCAGCTTCGGGATTGGCGGGGAGCTGTTTTTT,CASSFGIGGELFF
TRBD1,TRBJ1-5,.,TRBV5-4,TGTGCCAGCAGCTTCACCCCAGGGGGCGCGAATCAGCCCCAGCATTTT,CASSFTPGGANQPQHF
.,TRBJ1-1,.,TRBV29-1,TGCAGCGTTGTTCTGGGGATGAACACTGAAGCTTTCTTT,CSVVLGMNTEAFF
.,TRBJ2-3,.,TRBV27,TGTGCCAGCAGGAGACAGACTAGCACAGATACGCAGTATTTT,CASRRQTSTDTQYF
TRBD1,TRBJ1-1,.,TRBV27,TGTGCCAGCAGTTTTCAGGGGGCTGGCACTGAAGCTTTCTTT,CASSFQGAGTEAFF
.,TRBJ1-3,.,TRBV5-8,TGTGCCAGCAGCTTGGTCCTCTCTGGAAACACCATATATTTT,CASSLVLSGNTIYF
.,TRBJ1-2,.,TRBV27,TGTGCCAGCAGTTCGACTCTCAACTATGGCTACACCTTC,CASSSTLNYGYTF
TRBD1,TRBJ2-7,few,TRBV27,TGTGCCAGCAGTCCCTGGACAGGGGCTACCTACGAGCAGTACTTC,CASSPWTGATYEQYF
.,TRBJ2-7,.,TRBV5-8,TGTGCCAGCAGCAGGCAGTGGAGCGAGCAGTACTTC,CASSRQWSEQYF
TRBD2,TRBJ2-7,.,TRBV6-1,TGTGCCAGCAGACCCAGGGCGGGGGGCCCATACGAGCAGTACTTC,CASRPRAGGPYEQYF
.,TRBJ1-1,.,TRBV19,TGTGCCAGTAGTCCCGATGACATGAACACTGAAGCTTTCTTT,CASSPDDMNTEAFF